The clone carrying this T cell receptor beta chain showed up just a few times. Its antigen is currently unknown. 60 Vbeta and 13 Jbeta primers were used in PCR. Data came from immunoSEQ multiplex PCR; TCRdb stores just in-frame clones and leaves some out. This table has 110,000 to 150,000 clones, around 10% appearing once. The data were taken from a study of cytomegalovirus exposure and HLA in healthy donors. V was clipped by 5 bases and J by 0 bases; unmatched bases: 3. Germline lookup yields CDR1 MNHEY and CDR2 SVGAGI. The CDR3 covers 15 residues. Study results and limitations: In a later analysis, parvovirus B19, influenza, CMV and Epstein-Barr virus appeared linked to several top co-occurrence clusters. Later analysis demonstrated an association between a missense DCLRE1C variant and TCR beta V- and J-gene trimming.

The J gene is TRBJ2-1, the V gene TRBV6-5, with 8 bases fitting TRBD2. This TCR came from a man aged 45 to 65 in good health and CMV-seronegative. Sequencing was done on a sample of PBMCs. Here the CDR3 reads CASSPAGGSYNEQFF. CDR3 bases: TGTGCCAGCAGTCCTGCGGGGGGCTCCTACAATGAGCAGTTCTTC.